The rows below give T cell receptor beta chains drawn from one sample of a study of blood T cell repertoires in COVID-19. Only in-frame clones appear in the TCRdb table, and some are missing; sequencing was by immunoSEQ multiplex PCR. The sample holds 150,000 to 180,000 clones, about 85% seen once. Sequences were obtained from peripheral blood. The receptor source for this set is a man aged 60-69 years with COVID-19, enrolled during active disease. Both conserved end residues are part of each CDR3. Fields, in order: V gene, CDR3 length, D gene, clone size, CDR3 protein. A D gene is named only where the DNA matches it firmly. The listing skips clone size in some rows; elsewhere it reads once, few, many or a size class.

V gene: TRBV6-2/TRBV6-3
CDR3 length: 14
D gene: -
clone size: -
CDR3 protein: CASSRTARNTEAFF

V gene: TRBV7-2
CDR3 length: 14
D gene: TRBD2
clone size: -
CDR3 protein: CASSSRTSGNEQYF

V gene: TRBV11-3
CDR3 length: 15
D gene: -
clone size: -
CDR3 protein: CASSLSPVSADTQYF

V gene: TRBV2
CDR3 length: 16
D gene: TRBD2
clone size: -
CDR3 protein: CASRARLAGDLYEQYF

V gene: TRBV7-2
CDR3 length: 15
D gene: -
clone size: few
CDR3 protein: CASSLGGASGTEAFF

V gene: TRBV13
CDR3 length: 14
D gene: -
clone size: -
CDR3 protein: CASSGGAGDTEAFF

V gene: TRBV14
CDR3 length: 14
D gene: TRBD1
clone size: few
CDR3 protein: CASSPWDRHYEQYF

V gene: TRBV3-1/TRBV3-2
CDR3 length: 15
D gene: -
clone size: -
CDR3 protein: CASSQGGGGYNEQFF

V gene: TRBV4-3
CDR3 length: 16
D gene: TRBD2
clone size: -
CDR3 protein: CASSQTSSSGSHEQFF

V gene: TRBV4-3
CDR3 length: 15
D gene: -
clone size: -
CDR3 protein: CASSQVSGSPGELFF

V gene: TRBV15
CDR3 length: 14
D gene: -
clone size: -
CDR3 protein: CATSRGQTNYGYTF

V gene: TRBV7-2
CDR3 length: 14
D gene: -
clone size: -
CDR3 protein: CASSLQGNSYEQYF

V gene: TRBV5-4
CDR3 length: 15
D gene: TRBD1
clone size: -
CDR3 protein: CASSGQGAANSPLHF

V gene: TRBV6-6
CDR3 length: 12
D gene: -
clone size: once
CDR3 protein: CASSYETIPQHF

V gene: TRBV7-8
CDR3 length: 15
D gene: TRBD1
clone size: -
CDR3 protein: CASSLARGTGEKLFF

V gene: TRBV7-2
CDR3 length: 14
D gene: -
clone size: -
CDR3 protein: CASSPGTLEGEAFF

V gene: TRBV7-3
CDR3 length: 15
D gene: TRBD2
clone size: -
CDR3 protein: CASSSGTSVYNEQFF

V gene: TRBV19
CDR3 length: 13
D gene: -
clone size: few
CDR3 protein: CASTGRTNTEAFF

V gene: TRBV28
CDR3 length: 15
D gene: -
clone size: -
CDR3 protein: CASSPHGQPLGEQYF

V gene: TRBV19
CDR3 length: 14
D gene: TRBD1
clone size: -
CDR3 protein: CASSIVGDRAQAFF

V gene: TRBV6-5
CDR3 length: 15
D gene: -
clone size: -
CDR3 protein: CASAKKTASRDEQYF

V gene: TRBV7-2
CDR3 length: 18
D gene: TRBD2
clone size: -
CDR3 protein: CASSFTSGRSLSTDTQYF

V gene: TRBV7-8
CDR3 length: 12
D gene: -
clone size: -
CDR3 protein: CASRGPGYIQYF

V gene: TRBV9
CDR3 length: 15
D gene: TRBD1
clone size: few
CDR3 protein: CASSPRDREIYEQYF

V gene: TRBV6-5
CDR3 length: 14
D gene: TRBD1
clone size: -
CDR3 protein: CASSGNRGADTQYF

V gene: TRBV18
CDR3 length: 16
D gene: -
clone size: -
CDR3 protein: CASSPRGETLGTEAFF

V gene: TRBV3-1/TRBV3-2
CDR3 length: 16
D gene: TRBD1
clone size: -
CDR3 protein: CASRKGKGTGNEKLFF

V gene: TRBV19
CDR3 length: 17
D gene: -
clone size: few
CDR3 protein: CASSDQIHRTSGNTIYF

V gene: TRBV5-1
CDR3 length: 19
D gene: TRBD1
clone size: once
CDR3 protein: CASRGEVWTGRSGANVLTF

V gene: TRBV3-1/TRBV3-2
CDR3 length: 14
D gene: -
clone size: -
CDR3 protein: CASSQGVTVWAQHF

V gene: TRBV19
CDR3 length: 18
D gene: TRBD1
clone size: -
CDR3 protein: CASSPIHISTGGNQPQHF

V gene: TRBV19
CDR3 length: 15
D gene: -
clone size: once
CDR3 protein: CASSMGNILNTEAFF

V gene: TRBV30
CDR3 length: 12
D gene: -
clone size: -
CDR3 protein: CAWGRGNTEAFF

V gene: TRBV6-2/TRBV6-3
CDR3 length: 16
D gene: TRBD1
clone size: -
CDR3 protein: CASSPPTGQGASPLHF

V gene: TRBV19
CDR3 length: 13
D gene: -
clone size: -
CDR3 protein: CASRKGQGGEQFF

V gene: TRBV24-1
CDR3 length: 14
D gene: -
clone size: -
CDR3 protein: CATSDYSSTDTQYF

V gene: TRBV6-2/TRBV6-3
CDR3 length: 13
D gene: -
clone size: -
CDR3 protein: CASSRSGANVLTF

V gene: TRBV6-1
CDR3 length: 18
D gene: TRBD1
clone size: -
CDR3 protein: CASSELTGNRLTNEKLFF

V gene: TRBV19
CDR3 length: 12
D gene: TRBD2
clone size: -
CDR3 protein: CATSGRLNEQFF

V gene: TRBV28
CDR3 length: 15
D gene: TRBD1
clone size: -
CDR3 protein: CASSPADRDTGELFF

V gene: TRBV19
CDR3 length: 14
D gene: TRBD1
clone size: once
CDR3 protein: CASSDRAGNQPQHF

V gene: TRBV18
CDR3 length: 15
D gene: -
clone size: -
CDR3 protein: CASSPSQGSGNTIYF

V gene: TRBV29-1
CDR3 length: 14
D gene: TRBD2
clone size: -
CDR3 protein: CSVEGWTSPYEQYF